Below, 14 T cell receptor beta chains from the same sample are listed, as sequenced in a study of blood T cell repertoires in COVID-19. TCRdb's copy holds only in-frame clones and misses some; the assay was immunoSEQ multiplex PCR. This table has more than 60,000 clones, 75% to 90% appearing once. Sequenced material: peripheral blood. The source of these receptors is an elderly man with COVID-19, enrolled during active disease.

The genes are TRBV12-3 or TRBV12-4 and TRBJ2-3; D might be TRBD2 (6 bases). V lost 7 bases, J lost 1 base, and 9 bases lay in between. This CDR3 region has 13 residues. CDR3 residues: CASTPGGTDTQYF. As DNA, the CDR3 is TGTGCCAGCACCCCGGGGGGCACAGATACGCAGTATTTT.

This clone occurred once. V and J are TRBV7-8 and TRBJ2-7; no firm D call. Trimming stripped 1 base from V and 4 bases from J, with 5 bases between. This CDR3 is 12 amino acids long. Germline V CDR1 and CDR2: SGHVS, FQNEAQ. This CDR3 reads CASSLGRYEQYF. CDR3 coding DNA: TGTGCCAGCAGCTTAGGCAGATACGAGCAGTACTTC.

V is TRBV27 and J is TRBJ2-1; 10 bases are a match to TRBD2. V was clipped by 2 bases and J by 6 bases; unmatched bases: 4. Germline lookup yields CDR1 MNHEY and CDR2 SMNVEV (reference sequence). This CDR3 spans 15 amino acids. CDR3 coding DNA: TGTGCCAGCAGTTTAGTGAGCGGGGGGGGCAATGAGCAGTTCTTC. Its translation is CASSLVSGGGNEQFF.

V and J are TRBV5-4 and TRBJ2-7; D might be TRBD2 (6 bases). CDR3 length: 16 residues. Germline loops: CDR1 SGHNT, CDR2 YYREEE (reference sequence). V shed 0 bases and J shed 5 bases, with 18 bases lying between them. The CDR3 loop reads CASSLAGGQTRNEQYF. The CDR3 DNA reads TGTGCCAGCAGCTTGGCAGGAGGGCAAACTCGAAACGAGCAGTACTTC.

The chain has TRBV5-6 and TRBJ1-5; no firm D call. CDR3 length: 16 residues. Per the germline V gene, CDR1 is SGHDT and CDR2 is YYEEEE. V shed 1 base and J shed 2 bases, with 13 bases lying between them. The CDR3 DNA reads TGTGCCAGCAGCTTGTACGGGATCTATGGCAATCAGCCCCAGCATTTT. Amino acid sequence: CASSLYGIYGNQPQHF. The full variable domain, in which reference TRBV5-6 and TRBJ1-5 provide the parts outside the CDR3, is DAGVTQSPTHLIKTRGQQVTLRCSPKSGHDTVSWYQQALGQGPQFIFQYYEEEERQRGNFPDRFSGHQFPNYSSELNVNALLLGDSALYLCASSLYGIYGNQPQHFGDGTRLSIL.

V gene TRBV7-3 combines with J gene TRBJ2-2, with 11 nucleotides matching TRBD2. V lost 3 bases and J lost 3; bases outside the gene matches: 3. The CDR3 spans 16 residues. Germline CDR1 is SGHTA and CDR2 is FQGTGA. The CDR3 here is CASSLWGLADTGELFF. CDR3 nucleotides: TGTGCCAGCAGCTTGTGGGGACTAGCGGACACCGGGGAGCTGTTTTTT.

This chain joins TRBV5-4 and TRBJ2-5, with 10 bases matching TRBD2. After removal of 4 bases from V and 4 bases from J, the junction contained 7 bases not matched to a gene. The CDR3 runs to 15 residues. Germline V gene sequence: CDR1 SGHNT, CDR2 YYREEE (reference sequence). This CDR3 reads CASSMGLAFGETQYF. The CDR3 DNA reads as TGTGCCAGCAGCATGGGACTAGCGTTTGGAGAGACCCAGTACTTC.

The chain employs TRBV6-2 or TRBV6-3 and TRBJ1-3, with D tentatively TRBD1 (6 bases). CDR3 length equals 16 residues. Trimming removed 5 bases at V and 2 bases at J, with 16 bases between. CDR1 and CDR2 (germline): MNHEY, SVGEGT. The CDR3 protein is CASSSHGTPAGNTIYF. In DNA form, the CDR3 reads TGTGCCAGCAGTAGCCACGGGACACCGGCTGGAAACACCATATATTTT.

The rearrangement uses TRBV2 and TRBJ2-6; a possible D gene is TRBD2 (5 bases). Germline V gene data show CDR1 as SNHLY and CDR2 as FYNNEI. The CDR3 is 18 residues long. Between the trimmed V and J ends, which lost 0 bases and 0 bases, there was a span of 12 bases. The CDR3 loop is CASSEARASYSGANVLTF. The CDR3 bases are TGTGCCAGCAGTGAAGCGAGGGCCAGCTACTCTGGGGCCAACGTCCTGACTTTC.

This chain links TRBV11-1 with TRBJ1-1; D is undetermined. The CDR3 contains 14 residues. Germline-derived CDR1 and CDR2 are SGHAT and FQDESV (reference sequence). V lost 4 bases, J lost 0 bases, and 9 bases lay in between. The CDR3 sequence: CASSSVDMNTEAFF. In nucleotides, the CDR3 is TGTGCCAGCAGCTCAGTCGACATGAACACTGAAGCTTTCTTT. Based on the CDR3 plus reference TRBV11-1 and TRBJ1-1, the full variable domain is EAEVAQSPRYKITEKSQAVAFWCDPISGHATLYWYRQILGQGPELLVQFQDESVVDDSQLPKDRFSAERLKGVDSTLKIQPAELGDSAMYLCASSSVDMNTEAFFGQGTRLTVV.

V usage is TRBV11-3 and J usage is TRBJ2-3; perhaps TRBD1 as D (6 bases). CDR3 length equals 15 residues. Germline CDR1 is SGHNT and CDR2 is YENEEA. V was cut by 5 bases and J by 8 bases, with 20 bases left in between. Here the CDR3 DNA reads TGTGCCAGCAGCCGTGAGCAGGGGAGTCAAATTACGCAGTATTTT. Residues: CASSREQGSQITQYF.

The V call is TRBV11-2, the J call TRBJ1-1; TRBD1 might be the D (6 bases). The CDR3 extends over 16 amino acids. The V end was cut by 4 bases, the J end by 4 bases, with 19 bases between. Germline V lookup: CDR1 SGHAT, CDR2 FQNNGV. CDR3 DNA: TGTGCCAGCAGCTCTCCCTGGACAGCGTTTAGCACTGAAGCTTTCTTT. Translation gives CASSSPWTAFSTEAFF.

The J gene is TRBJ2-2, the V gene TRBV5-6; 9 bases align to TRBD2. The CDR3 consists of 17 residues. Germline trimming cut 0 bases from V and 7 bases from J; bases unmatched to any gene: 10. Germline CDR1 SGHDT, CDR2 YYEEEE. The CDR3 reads CASSLVSGTSLIGELFF. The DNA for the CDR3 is TGTGCCAGCAGCTTGGTTAGTGGGACTAGCCTAATCGGGGAGCTGTTTTTT.

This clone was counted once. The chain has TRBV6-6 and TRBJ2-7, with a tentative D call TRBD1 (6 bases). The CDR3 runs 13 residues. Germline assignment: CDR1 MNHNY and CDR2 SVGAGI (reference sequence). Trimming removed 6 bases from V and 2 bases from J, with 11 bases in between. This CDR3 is CASSRDTAYEQYF. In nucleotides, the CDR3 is TGTGCCAGCAGCCGGGACACCGCCTACGAGCAGTACTTC.